Below are 16 T cell receptor beta chains sequenced from a single sample in a study of beta chain features in type 1 diabetes. Study findings and constraints: Shorter TCRB CDR3s, moderately but significantly so, marked every one of the four CD4+ subsets in Type 1 diabetes patients.

No antigens are known for them. The sequenced template was cDNA made from the entire isolated RNA. The data were produced by immunoSEQ multiplex PCR, yet TCRdb's version contains in-frame clones alone and is incomplete. The data show 150,000 to 200,000 clones, roughly 59% seen once. The sequencing sample was made of naive CD4+ T cells from blood. Every receptor here comes from a man aged 25-45 years with type 1 diabetes.

This sequence joins TRBV4-3 and TRBJ1-4; possible D gene TRBD1, 5 bases. Trimming stripped 1 base from V and 8 bases from J, with 11 bases between. Germline V CDR1 and CDR2: LGHNA, YSLEER. This CDR3 has 14 residues. This CDR3 reads CASSQAAGKEKLFF. Written as DNA, the CDR3 is TGCGCCAGCAGCCAAGCGGCAGGGAAGGAAAAACTGTTTTTT.

The CDR3 here is CATSRDPLAAYNEQFF. CDR3 bases: TGTGCCACCAGCAGAGATCCCTTGGCTGCCTACAATGAGCAGTTCTTC. V usage is TRBV15 and J usage is TRBJ2-1; no definite D call. CDR3 length: 16 amino acids. Trimming removed 0 bases from V and 2 bases from J, with 11 bases in between. Germline CDR1 is LNHNV and CDR2 is YYDKDF (reference sequence).

The rearrangement uses TRBV30 and TRBJ2-5; TRBD1 matches 11 bases. V shed 2 bases, J shed 5 bases, and the junction held 7 bases outside the gene matches. Looked up from germline, CDR1 is GTSNPN and CDR2 is SVGIG (reference sequence). This CDR3 region has 15 residues. The CDR3 loop is CAWSQGQGARETQYF. The CDR3 DNA is TGTGCCTGGAGTCAAGGACAGGGGGCGCGGGAGACCCAGTACTTC.

The chain carries TRBV20-1 and TRBJ2-7; D is ambiguous. The V end was cut by 1 base, the J end by 7 bases, with 8 bases between. This CDR3 contains 11 residues. Per germline, CDR1 DFQATT and CDR2 SNEGSKA (reference sequence). The CDR3 region has the DNA TGCAGTGCTAGAGTGGATGGTGAGCAGTACTTC. Translating gives CSARVDGEQYF.

This clone was counted between two and nine times. This chain connects TRBV7-9 to TRBJ2-3, with TRBD1 as a possible D gene (6 bases). Germline values: CDR1 SEHNR, CDR2 FQNEAQ (reference sequence). With 8 bases removed from V and 1 base from J, the gap between germline ends came to 16 bases. The length of the CDR3 is 15 residues. CDR3: CASSLQGIGTDTQYF. CDR3 bases: TGTGCCAGCTCCTTACAGGGAATAGGCACAGATACGCAGTATTTT.

The chain employs TRBV30 and TRBJ2-2, with 12 bases fitting TRBD2. The germline V gene has CDR1 GTSNPN and CDR2 SVGIG (reference sequence). Losses at the gene ends were 1 base for V and 9 bases for J; bases not matched to a gene: 6. CDR3 length: 15 amino acids. CDR3 in amino acids: CAWSAQLAGGRELFF. CDR3 DNA: TGTGCCTGGAGTGCACAACTAGCGGGGGGCCGGGAGCTGTTTTTT.

This chain uses TRBV9 with TRBJ1-1; D uncertain. This CDR3 contains 15 residues. Trimming took 0 bases from V and 1 from J, leaving 10 bases between them. Germline CDR1 SGDLS, CDR2 YYNGEE. CDR3 coding DNA: TGTGCCAGCAGCGTAGGGGGAACTCGGAACACTGAAGCTTTCTTT. Protein: CASSVGGTRNTEAFF.

This sequence joins TRBV28 and TRBJ1-1; D is possibly TRBD1 (6 bases). Germline V gene sequence: CDR1 MDHEN, CDR2 SYDVKM. The germline V and J ends were trimmed by 5 bases and 5 bases, with 15 bases remaining between them. The CDR3 consists of 14 residues. This CDR3 reads CASSLTGSETEAFF. CDR3 sequence (DNA): TGTGCCAGCAGTCTTACAGGGTCGGAGACTGAAGCTTTCTTT.

The V call is TRBV30, the J call TRBJ1-4, with a weak D call TRBD1 (5 bases). The germline V and J ends were trimmed by 3 bases and 8 bases, with 13 bases remaining between them. Per germline, CDR1 GTSNPN and CDR2 SVGIG (reference sequence). The CDR3 has 13 residues. This CDR3 is CAWSGGKNEKLFF. As DNA, the CDR3 is TGTGCCTGGAGCGGGGGGAAGAACGAAAAACTGTTTTTT.

This clone was picked up a small number of times. V gene TRBV29-1 combines with J gene TRBJ2-7, with TRBD1 identical over 9 bases. In germline, CDR1 is SQVTM, CDR2 ANQGSEA. The CDR3 loop spans 13 amino acids. V lost 5 bases and J lost 5; bases outside the gene matches: 7. The CDR3 is CSVTGTGQHEQYF. The CDR3 coding sequence is TGCAGCGTTACCGGGACAGGGCAGCACGAGCAGTACTTC.

The gene calls are TRBV7-9 and TRBJ2-7, with TRBD1 identical over 8 bases. Germline lookup yields CDR1 SEHNR and CDR2 FQNEAQ (reference sequence). The V and J ends lost 5 bases and 3 bases, in that order; junction bases with no gene match: 3. The CDR3 is 13 amino acids. CDR3 sequence (DNA): TGTGCCAGCAGCCCCGGACAGGGCTACGAGCAGTACTTC. It specifies CASSPGQGYEQYF. Complete variable domain (other parts from reference TRBV7-9 and TRBJ2-7): DTGVSQNPRHKITKRGQNVTFRCDPISEHNRLYWYRQTLGQGPEFLTYFQNEAQLEKSRLLSDRFSAERPKGSFSTLEIQRTEQGDSAMYLCASSPGQGYEQYFGPGTRLTVT.

This clone showed up just a few times. A read error may account for a junction end that differs from germline. The chain is built from TRBV29-1 and TRBJ2-7, with unresolved D. The length of the CDR3 is 11 residues. CDR1 SQVTM and CDR2 ANQGSEA come from the germline V gene. The CDR3 spells CSVSRSDEQYF. CDR3 nucleotide sequence: TGCAGCGTTTCTCGCTCCGACGAGCAGTACTTC.

This chain uses TRBV5-6 with TRBJ2-7; TRBD2 is a possible D gene (5 bases). V was clipped by 2 bases and J by 1 base, with 13 bases between them. Germline V gene data show CDR1 as SGHDT and CDR2 as YYEEEE. The CDR3 runs to 15 residues. The CDR3 here is CASSLLISGSYEQYF. The CDR3 coding sequence is TGTGCCAGCAGCTTACTTATCTCGGGGTCCTACGAGCAGTACTTC.

J is TRBJ2-3 and V is TRBV29-1; 7 bases match TRBD1. The junction had 6 bases not matched to a gene; V was cut back by 3 bases and J by 0 bases. Germline values: CDR1 SQVTM, CDR2 ANQGSEA. The CDR3 spans 15 residues. In nucleotides, the CDR3 is TGCAGCGTTGATAGGGGGCTAGAAAGCACAGATACGCAGTATTTT. It translates to CSVDRGLESTDTQYF.

V is TRBV2 and J is TRBJ2-7; 7 bases are shared with TRBD2. The CDR3 is 13 amino acids. CDR1 and CDR2 from the germline V gene are SNHLY and FYNNEI. Trimming took 2 bases from V and 6 from J; bases not matched to a gene: 4. DNA of the CDR3: TGTGCCAGCAGTGAATGGGAGGGGACCGAGCAGTACTTC. This gives the protein CASSEWEGTEQYF.

This clone was detected only a few times. This chain links TRBV9 with TRBJ2-2; the D gene is possibly TRBD2 (5 bases). Trimming cost V 7 bases and J 7 bases, with 14 bases left between them. The length of the CDR3 is 13 residues. Germline values: CDR1 SGDLS, CDR2 YYNGEE. The CDR3 region is CASGPPGNGELFF. The DNA of the CDR3 is TGTGCCAGCGGCCCCCCGGGGAACGGGGAGCTGTTTTTT.